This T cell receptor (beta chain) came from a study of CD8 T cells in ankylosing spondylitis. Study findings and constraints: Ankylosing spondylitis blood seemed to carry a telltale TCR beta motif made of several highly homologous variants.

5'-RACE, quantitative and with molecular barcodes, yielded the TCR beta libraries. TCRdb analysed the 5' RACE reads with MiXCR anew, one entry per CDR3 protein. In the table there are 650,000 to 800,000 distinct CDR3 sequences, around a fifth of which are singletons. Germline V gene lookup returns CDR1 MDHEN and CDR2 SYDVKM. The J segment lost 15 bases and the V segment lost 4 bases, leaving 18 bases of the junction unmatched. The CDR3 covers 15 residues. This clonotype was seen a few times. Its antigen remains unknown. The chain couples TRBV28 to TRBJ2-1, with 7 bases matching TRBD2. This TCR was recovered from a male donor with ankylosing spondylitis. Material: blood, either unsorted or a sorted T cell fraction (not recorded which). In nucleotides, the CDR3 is TGTGCCAGCAGTTCCCTGGTGGGGGGGGGTCAGGTTCCGTTCTTC. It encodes CASSSLVGGGQVPFF.